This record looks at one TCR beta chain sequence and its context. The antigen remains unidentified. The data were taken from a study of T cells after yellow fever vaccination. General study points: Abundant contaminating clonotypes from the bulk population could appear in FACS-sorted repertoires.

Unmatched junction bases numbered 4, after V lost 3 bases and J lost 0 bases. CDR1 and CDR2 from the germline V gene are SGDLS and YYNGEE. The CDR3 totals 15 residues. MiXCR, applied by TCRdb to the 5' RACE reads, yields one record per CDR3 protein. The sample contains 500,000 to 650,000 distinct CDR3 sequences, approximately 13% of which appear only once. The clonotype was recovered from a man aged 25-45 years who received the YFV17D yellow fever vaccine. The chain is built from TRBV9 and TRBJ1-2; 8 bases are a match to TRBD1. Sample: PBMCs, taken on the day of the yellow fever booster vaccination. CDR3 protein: CASSAQGASNYGYTF. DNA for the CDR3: TGTGCCAGCAGCGCTCAGGGGGCTTCTAACTATGGCTACACCTTC.